The text below deals with one T cell receptor beta chain. Antigen: not known. The authors incorporated unique molecular identifiers into the TCR beta cDNA libraries. Starting from about 0.98 to 11 million T cells, the study yielded about 500,000 cDNA molecules. TCRdb reprocessed the PCR reads via MiXCR and lists one record per CDR3 protein. The sample lists roughly 400,000 distinct CDR3 sequences, approximately 37% seen once, with around 8% in the top ten. CDR3 length: 16 amino acids. CDR1 and CDR2 (germline): SGHRS, YFSETQ. V was pared by 1 base and J by 3 bases, with 14 bases between. The data stem from a study of post-analysis software for immune sequencing data. General study points: TRBV segments more frequent in patients than in controls numbered roughly 5 and included TRBV5-6, TRBV5-1 and TRBV20-1. Normalized Chao1 diversity was significantly lower in multiple sclerosis patients than in controls.

The clonotype comes from a girl aged 2 to 9 with multiple sclerosis. Source material: blood. The J gene is TRBJ2-4, the V gene TRBV5-1; D may be TRBD2 (6 bases). CDR3 residues: CASSLTAGSHKNIQYF. Written as DNA, the CDR3 is TGCGCCAGCAGCTTGACGGCGGGGTCGCACAAAAACATTCAGTACTTC.